This T cell receptor (beta chain) was sequenced for a study of identical twins (dated by TCRdb to about 2016). Describing the broader study: To test whether fetal clonotypes persist, this study deep-sequenced TCR alpha and beta repertoires from monozygotic twins, from unrelated adults of various ages, and from cord blood. To rule out contamination, replicate twin experiments were performed at different times with different library preparation protocols. The paper as a whole reports these results and caveats: Recombination models systematically underestimated out-of-frame TCR alpha sharing in monozygotic twins but agreed with sharing between unrelated individuals. A weaker excess of twin sharing was found in beta out-of-frame sequences because the signal-to-noise ratio was lowered by fewer shared sequences. Zero-insertion analyses could be partly confounded by invariant T cells such as MAIT and iNKT, although diverse VJ usage argued against such confounding for most clonotypes. Because the same donors could not be followed over many years, conclusions were based on cross-sectional statistical analysis. Compared with coincidental sharing between unrelated individuals, out-of-frame TCR alpha sequences shared between twins showed an excess of sequences with low generation probability. Fewer insertions were carried by abundant cord blood beta clonotypes, a similar but weaker trend appeared in young adult naive repertoires, and no such trend appeared in memory repertoires.

Every donor was a healthy Caucasian. A remark on this clonotype: Which antigen it targets is not known. There are no base qualities to consult, and no much larger clone falls within one base.

Receptors were amplified or captured by 5' RACE. The sequencer listed for this sample is Illumina HiSeq 2000. Template switching added a universal primer binding site, and the final cDNA carried a unique molecular identifier that allowed TCR cDNA molecules to be counted accurately. Specific primers in the conserved constant-segment region were used to synthesize first-strand cDNA for the TCR alpha and beta chains. Each cDNA library was double barcoded, with a SMART-Mk sample barcode plus Illumina barcodes, to control for contamination. TruSeq adapter sequences along with Illumina sample barcodes were introduced in two successive PCR steps. The TCR alpha and beta cDNA libraries were sequenced on the Illumina HiSeq platform using custom primers. As for the original processing: MiGEC processed the raw reads to extract unique molecular identifiers, while MiXCR was used to determine the CDR3 positions. Recombination models were inferred per individual with the repgenHMM and IGoR tools using an EM algorithm. The tcR package in R was used for shared clonotype analysis, with sharing normalized by the product of cloneset sizes. Out-of-frame nonproductive sequences were analyzed to study raw recombination free of thymic and clonal selection effects. The public reads were quality trimmed at Q25 with fastp and then assembled into clones with MiXCR by TCRdb, keeping productive beta chains. Each entry is one CDR3 protein sequence, shown with its most common DNA and genes. It is TCRdb's table, rather than the study itself, that gives the V and J calls and clone size. This sample has some 1,600,000 distinct CDR3 sequences in its table, and about 30% of those were observed once. The ten largest clones add up to about 0.27% of the sample.

This TCR was sampled from a newborn girl in good health. Sample: cord blood.

In nucleotides, the sequence is TGTGCCAGCAGCTCCGGACTAGTCTCGACAGATACGCAGTATTTT. This encodes CASSSGLVSTDTQYF. The chain employs TRBV7-2 and TRBJ2-3; 7 middle bases align to TRBD2. The germline V gene specifies SGHTA as CDR1 and FQGNSA as CDR2. The CDR3 runs 15 amino acids, cysteine and phenylalanine included. The DNA shown is the 45-base CDR3, in frame from base 1. Trimming takes 4 bases off V and 3 bases off J; junction bases not matched to a gene: 7.